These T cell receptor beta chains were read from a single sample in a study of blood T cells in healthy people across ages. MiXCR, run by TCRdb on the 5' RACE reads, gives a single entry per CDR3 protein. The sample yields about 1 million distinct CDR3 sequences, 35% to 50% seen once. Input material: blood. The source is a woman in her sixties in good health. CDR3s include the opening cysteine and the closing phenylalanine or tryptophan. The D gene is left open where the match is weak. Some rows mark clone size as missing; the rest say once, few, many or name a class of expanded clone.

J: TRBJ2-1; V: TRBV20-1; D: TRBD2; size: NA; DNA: TGCAGTGCTAGAGATTCAGCGGGAGGACGCGACCCGTACAATGAGCAGTTCTTC; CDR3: CSARDSAGGRDPYNEQFF
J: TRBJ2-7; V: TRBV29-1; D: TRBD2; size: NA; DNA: TGCAGCGTCGGGACTAGCGGTTGGAGCGTGGACTACGAGCAGTACTTC; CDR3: CSVGTSGWSVDYEQYF
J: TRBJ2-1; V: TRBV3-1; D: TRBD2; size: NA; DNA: TGTGCCGGCAGACTATCGACTAGCGGGAGGGCGGGTGAGCAGTTCTTC; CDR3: CAGRLSTSGRAGEQFF
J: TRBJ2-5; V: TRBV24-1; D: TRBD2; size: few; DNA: TGTGCCACCAGTGAACCTCGGACTAGCGGGAAAGAGACCCAGTACTTC; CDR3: CATSEPRTSGKETQYF
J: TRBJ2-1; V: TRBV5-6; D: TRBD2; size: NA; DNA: TGTGCCAGCAGCCCTTCCTCTAGCGGGGAATACAATGAGCAGTTCTTC; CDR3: CASSPSSSGEYNEQFF
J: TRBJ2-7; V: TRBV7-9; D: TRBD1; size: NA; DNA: TGTGCCAGCAGCGCCTGGGACAGGGACGACGAGCAGTACTTC; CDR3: CASSAWDRDDEQYF
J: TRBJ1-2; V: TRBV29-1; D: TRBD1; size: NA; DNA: TGCAGCGTTGAAAGCGGGGGGACAGGGCCAACCTATGGCTACACCTTC; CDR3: CSVESGGTGPTYGYTF
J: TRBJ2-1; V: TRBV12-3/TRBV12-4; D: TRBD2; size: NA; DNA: TGTGCCAGCAGTTTAGCGGGGGGACGAGCGGGAGGAAATGAGCAATTTTTC; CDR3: CASSLAGGRAGGNEQFF
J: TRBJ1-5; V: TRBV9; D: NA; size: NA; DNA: TGTGCCAGCAGCGTAGGGGGGTCGGTCAGCCAGCCCCAGCATTTT; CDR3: CASSVGGSVSQPQHF
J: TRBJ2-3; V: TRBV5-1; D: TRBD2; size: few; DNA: TGCGCCAGCAGTTGGGACTACACAGATACGCAGTATTTT; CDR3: CASSWDYTDTQYF
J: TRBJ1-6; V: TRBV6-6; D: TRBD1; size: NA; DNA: TGTGCCAGCAGTGGACCGGGACAGGATGGTAATTCACCCCTCCACTTT; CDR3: CASSGPGQDGNSPLHF
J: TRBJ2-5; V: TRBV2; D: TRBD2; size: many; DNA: TGTGCCAGCAGCGCTGGACTAGGAGGGGCAGAGACCCAGTACTTC; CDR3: CASSAGLGGAETQYF
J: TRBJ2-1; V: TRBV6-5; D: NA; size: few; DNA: TGTGCCAGCGGACCAAGCGTCAACTCCTACAATGAGCAGTTCTTC; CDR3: CASGPSVNSYNEQFF
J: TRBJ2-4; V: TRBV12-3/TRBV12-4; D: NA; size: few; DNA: TGTGCCAGCAGACGCGAGGACGGAACTCACAAAAACATTCAGTACTTC; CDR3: CASRREDGTHKNIQYF
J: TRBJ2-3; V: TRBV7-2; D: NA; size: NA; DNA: TGTGCCAGCAGCTTAGGCAGGGGGGTCACAGATACGCAGTATTTT; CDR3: CASSLGRGVTDTQYF
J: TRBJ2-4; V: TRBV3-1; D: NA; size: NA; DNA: TGTGCCACCCTAGCCAAAAACATTCAGTACTTC; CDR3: CATLAKNIQYF
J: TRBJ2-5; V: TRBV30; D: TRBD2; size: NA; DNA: TGTGCCTGGAGTGGGACTAGCGCAGAGACCCAGTACTTC; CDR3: CAWSGTSAETQYF
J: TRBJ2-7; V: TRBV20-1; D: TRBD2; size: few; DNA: TGCAGTGCTAGAGGGCTAGCGGGAGGGGATACCTACGAGCAGTACTTC; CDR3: CSARGLAGGDTYEQYF
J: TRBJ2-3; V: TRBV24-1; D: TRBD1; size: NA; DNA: TGTGCCACCAGTGATTTGGGGACAGGGGGTGGAGATACGCAGTATTTT; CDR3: CATSDLGTGGGDTQYF
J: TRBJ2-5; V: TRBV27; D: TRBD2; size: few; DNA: TGTGCCAGCAGTCGAGAAGCCCCCTTAGCGGGAGTATTAGCAGAGACCCAGTACTTC; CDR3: CASSREAPLAGVLAETQYF
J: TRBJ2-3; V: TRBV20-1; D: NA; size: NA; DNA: TGCAGTGCTAGAGGAGTAAGGAGGGGCCCAGATACGCAGTATTTT; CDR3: CSARGVRRGPDTQYF
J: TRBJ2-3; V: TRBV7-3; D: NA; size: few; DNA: TGTGCCAGCAGCGTAACTCCTTCAGATACGCAGTATTTT; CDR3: CASSVTPSDTQYF
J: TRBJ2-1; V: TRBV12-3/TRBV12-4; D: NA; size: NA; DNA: TGTGCCAGCAGTTTAATCGGGTGGGAGCAGTTCTTC; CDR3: CASSLIGWEQFF
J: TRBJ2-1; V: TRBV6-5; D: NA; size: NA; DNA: TGTGCCAGCAGGGCCCGGGGACGGAGTGAGCAGTTCTTC; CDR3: CASRARGRSEQFF
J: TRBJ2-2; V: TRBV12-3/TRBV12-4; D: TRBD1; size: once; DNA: TGTGCCAGCAGTCCGCCCGGACAGGGGGCCGGCACCGGGGAGCTGTTTTTT; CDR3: CASSPPGQGAGTGELFF
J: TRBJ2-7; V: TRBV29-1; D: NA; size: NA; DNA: TGCAGCGTTGTAGGTGCGGCATCGGGGGTAAACAATGAGCAGTACTTC; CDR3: CSVVGAASGVNNEQYF
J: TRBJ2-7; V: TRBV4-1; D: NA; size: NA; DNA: TGCGCCAGCAGCCAAGGGGAACAGGGTTACGAGCAGTACTTC; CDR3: CASSQGEQGYEQYF
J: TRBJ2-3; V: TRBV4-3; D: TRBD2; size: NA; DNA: TGCGCCAGCAGCCCCATGGGAGGGGTTGCAGATACGCAGTATTTT; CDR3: CASSPMGGVADTQYF
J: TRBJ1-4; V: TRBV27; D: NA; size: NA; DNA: TGTGCCAGCAGTGCCTCAGGGCGGGGAGTCACTAATGAAAAACTGTTTTTT; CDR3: CASSASGRGVTNEKLFF
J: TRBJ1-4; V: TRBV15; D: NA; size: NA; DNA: TGTGCCACCAGCAGAGACCCCACCGGCAAACTGTTTTTT; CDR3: CATSRDPTGKLFF
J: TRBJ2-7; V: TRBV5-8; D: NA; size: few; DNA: TGTGCCAGCAGCTTGATAGACTCCTACGAGCAGTACTTC; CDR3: CASSLIDSYEQYF
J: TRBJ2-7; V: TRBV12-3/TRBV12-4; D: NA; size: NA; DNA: TGTGCCAGCAAGGATGCCCCCTACAATGAGCAGTACTTC; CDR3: CASKDAPYNEQYF
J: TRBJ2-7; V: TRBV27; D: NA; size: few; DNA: TGTGCCAGCTGGGGCGGGGGCCTGAGCTCCTACGAGCAGTACTTC; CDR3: CASWGGGLSSYEQYF
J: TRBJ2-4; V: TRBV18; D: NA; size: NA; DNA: TGTGCCAGCTCAAATTCGGGGCTAGCCAAAAACATTCAGTACTTC; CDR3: CASSNSGLAKNIQYF
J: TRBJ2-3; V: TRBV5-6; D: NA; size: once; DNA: TGTGCCTGCAGCTGGGACCGTGGGTCTACGCAGTATTTT; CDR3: CACSWDRGSTQYF